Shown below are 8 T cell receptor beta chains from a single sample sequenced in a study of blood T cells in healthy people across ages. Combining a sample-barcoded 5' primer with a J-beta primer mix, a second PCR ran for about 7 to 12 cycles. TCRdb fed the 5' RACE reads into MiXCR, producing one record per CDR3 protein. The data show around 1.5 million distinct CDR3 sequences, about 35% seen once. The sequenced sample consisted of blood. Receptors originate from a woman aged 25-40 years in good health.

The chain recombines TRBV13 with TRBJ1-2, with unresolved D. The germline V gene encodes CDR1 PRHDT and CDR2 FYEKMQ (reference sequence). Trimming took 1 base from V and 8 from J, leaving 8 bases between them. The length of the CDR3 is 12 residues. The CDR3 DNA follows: TGTGCCAGCAGCTTAGAACTCCAGGGCTACACCTTC. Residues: CASSLELQGYTF.

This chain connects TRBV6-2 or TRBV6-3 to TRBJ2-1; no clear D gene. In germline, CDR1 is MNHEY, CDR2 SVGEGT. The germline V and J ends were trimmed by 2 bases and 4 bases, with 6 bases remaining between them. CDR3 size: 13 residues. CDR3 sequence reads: CASSYPQYNEQFF. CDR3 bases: TGTGCCAGCAGTTACCCCCAATACAATGAGCAGTTCTTC.

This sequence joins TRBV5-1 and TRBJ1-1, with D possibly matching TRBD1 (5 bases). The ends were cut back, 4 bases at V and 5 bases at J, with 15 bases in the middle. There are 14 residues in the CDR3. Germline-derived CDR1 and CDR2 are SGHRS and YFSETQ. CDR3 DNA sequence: TGCGCCAGCAGCCATGGGGGTACTACTACTGAAGCTTTCTTT. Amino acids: CASSHGGTTTEAFF.

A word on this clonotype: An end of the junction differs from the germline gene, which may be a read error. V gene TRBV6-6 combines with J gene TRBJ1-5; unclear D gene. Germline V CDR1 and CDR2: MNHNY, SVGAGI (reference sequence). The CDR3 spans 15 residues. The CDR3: CAGSPRGDSNQPQHF. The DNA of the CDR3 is TGTGCCGGCAGCCCCCGCGGAGATAGCAATCAGCCCCAGCATTTT.

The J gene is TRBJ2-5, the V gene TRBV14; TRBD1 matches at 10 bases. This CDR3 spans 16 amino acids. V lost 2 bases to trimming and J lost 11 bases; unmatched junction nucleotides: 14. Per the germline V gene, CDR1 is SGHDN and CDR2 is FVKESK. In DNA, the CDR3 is TGTGCCAGCAGCCAAAAGACAGGGGGCCTGGACGACGTGCAGTACTTC. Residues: CASSQKTGGLDDVQYF.

CDR3 loop: CSAKRTGQMGQPQHF. As DNA, the CDR3 is TGCAGTGCAAAACGAACGGGTCAAATGGGTCAGCCCCAGCATTTT. V and J are TRBV20-1 and TRBJ1-5; D call uncertain. This CDR3 has 15 amino acids. Germline CDR1 is DFQATT and CDR2 is SNEGSKA (reference sequence). Trimming left V 6 bases short and J 6 bases short, with 21 bases between.

CDR3 loop: CASSSGQGQYQETQYF. CDR3 DNA: TGTGCCAGCAGTTCCGGACAGGGGCAGTACCAAGAGACCCAGTACTTC. The chain employs TRBV7-9 and TRBJ2-5; TRBD1 aligns across 9 bases. With 6 bases clipped from V and 0 bases from J, the junction kept 8 bases outside the gene matches. The germline V gene encodes CDR1 SEHNR and CDR2 FQNEAQ (reference sequence). The CDR3 has 16 amino acids.

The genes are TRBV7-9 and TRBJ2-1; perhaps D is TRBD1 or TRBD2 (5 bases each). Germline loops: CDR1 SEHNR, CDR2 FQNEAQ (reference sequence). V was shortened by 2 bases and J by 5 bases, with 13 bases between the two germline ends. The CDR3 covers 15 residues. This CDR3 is CASSLSQGVNNEQFF. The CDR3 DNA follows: TGTGCCAGCAGCTTATCCCAGGGAGTCAACAATGAGCAGTTCTTC.